The subject of this entry is one T cell receptor (beta chain). The Seattle patients, enrolled during active infection, were followed longitudinally. Authors' processing steps: Researchers report that nucleated cell counts were estimated from reference gene primer amplification. Data came from immunoSEQ multiplex PCR; TCRdb stores just in-frame clones and leaves some out. Clone size and V and J calls were adopted from that table, with D and trimming inferred from the DNA. The table lists approximately 280,000 clones, about nine tenths of them singletons, with 6% to 7% in the top ten. Germline V gene lookup returns CDR1 SGHNT and CDR2 YYREEE (reference sequence). Trimming took 5 bases from V and 8 from J, leaving 22 bases between them. CDR3 length: 15 residues. The data were obtained in a study of blood T cell repertoires in COVID-19. The overall study: COVID-19 samples, acute and convalescent, were from the United States, Italy and Spain. Sample material is recorded as cDNA or gDNA derived from T cells, B-cell-depleted T cells, or PBMCs.

This TCR came from a woman in her 30s with COVID-19, enrolled during active disease. The sample consisted of peripheral blood. This chain connects TRBV5-4 to TRBJ1-2; D unresolved. In DNA form, the CDR3 reads TGTGCCAGCAGACGGACTGGACCCCAGGCGAGAGGCTACACCTTC. As protein: CASRRTGPQARGYTF.